This TCR beta chain was obtained from a study of Graves' ophthalmopathy and Graves' hyperthyroidism. Using RNA transcripts, the TCR beta CDR3 regions were amplified. HTBI primers primed a first-round RT-PCR, and a second-round multiplex PCR followed. TCRdb reprocessed the multiplex PCR reads with MiXCR, giving one entry per CDR3 protein. The sample lists about 740,000 distinct CDR3 sequences; roughly two fifths were seen once. This clonotype was seen ten or more times. Its antigen remains unknown. This CDR3 is built from 11 residues. Germline V lookup: CDR1 SEHNR, CDR2 FQNEAQ (reference sequence). V was pared by 8 bases and J by 7 bases, with 8 bases between. Ophthalmopathy in the donors was of moderate-to-severe activity, with CAS ≥3, NOSPECS ≥4 and duration under 3 months. Other autoimmune diseases, uncontrolled infections, pregnancy and lactation each led to patient exclusion. Whole-study findings and limits: The study's model predicted ophthalmopathy progression at 70.59% sensitivity and about 72% specificity.

This receptor was identified in an adult man with Graves' ophthalmopathy. The chain recombines TRBV7-9 with TRBJ1-4; D gene uncertain. Sequencing was done on a sample of peripheral blood. The CDR3 sequence is CASSVSEKLFF. The CDR3 coding sequence is TGTGCCAGCTCAGTGAGTGAAAAACTGTTTTTT.